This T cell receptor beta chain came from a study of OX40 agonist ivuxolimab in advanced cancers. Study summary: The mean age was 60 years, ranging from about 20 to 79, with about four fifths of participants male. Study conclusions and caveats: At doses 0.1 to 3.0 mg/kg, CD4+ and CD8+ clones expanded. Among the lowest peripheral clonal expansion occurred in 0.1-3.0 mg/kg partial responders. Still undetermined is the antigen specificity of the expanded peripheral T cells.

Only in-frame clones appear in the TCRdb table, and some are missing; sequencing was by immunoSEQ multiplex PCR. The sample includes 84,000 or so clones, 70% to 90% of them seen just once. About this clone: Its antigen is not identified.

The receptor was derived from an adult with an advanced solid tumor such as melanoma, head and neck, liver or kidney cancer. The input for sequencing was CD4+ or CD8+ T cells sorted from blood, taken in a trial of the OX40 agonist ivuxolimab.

The CDR3 protein is CASSVSGGEQYF. CDR3 DNA sequence: TGTGCCAGCAGCGTATCCGGGGGCGAGCAGTACTTC. V usage is TRBV9 and J usage is TRBJ2-7, with D maybe TRBD2 (6 bases). Per the germline V gene, CDR1 is SGDLS and CDR2 is YYNGEE. Trimming took 1 base from V and 6 from J, leaving 8 bases between them. The CDR3 is 12 residues long. Looking up the rest from reference TRBV9 and TRBJ2-7 gives the full variable domain: DSGVTQTPKHLITATGQRVTLRCSPRSGDLSVYWYQQSLDQGLQFLIQYYNGEERAKGNILERFSAQQFPDLHSELNLSSLELGDSALYFCASSVSGGEQYFGPGTRLTVT.